This TCR beta chain was sequenced for a study of shared clonotypes between healthy human individuals. Broader study findings: When compared with the clonotypes that were shared by all four sorted-subset donors, the non-shared clonotypes turned out to have lower generation probabilities.

The authors loaded around 220 ng DNA, roughly 33,000 T cell genomes, into sorted-subset replicate PCRs. Original processing notes: Quality scores were absent from the junction-only immunoSEQ sequences, so filtering differed. The data were produced by immunoSEQ multiplex PCR, yet TCRdb's version contains in-frame clones alone and is incomplete. V and J calls plus clone size are reproduced from that table; the DNA served to infer D and trimming. The profile shows under 2.5 million clones, under 95% of them singletons. The CDR3 covers 16 residues. V lost 5 bases, J lost 0 bases, and 7 bases stayed unmatched. Per germline, CDR1 LNHDA and CDR2 SQIVND (reference sequence). Concerning this clone itself: The target antigen is unknown.

Adults of Caucasian background living in Nashville, Tennessee made up all donors. Sequencing was carried out using naive CD4+ T cells from PBMCs. Stated subset: CD45RA+ positively selected. This chain joins TRBV19 and TRBJ1-5; 7 bases map to TRBD1. The TCR comes from a man younger than 35 in good health. Some clones in this sample may be carry-over from other donors' samples. CDR3 region: CASSPRGTDSNQPQHF. CDR3 DNA: TGTGCCAGTAGTCCTAGGGGGACAGATAGCAATCAGCCCCAGCATTTT.